This is a list of T cell receptor beta chains from one sample in a study of sequential checkpoint blockade in melanoma. Sequencing was performed with immunoSEQ multiplex PCR; in TCRdb, only in-frame clones are kept and a portion is missing. The sample holds about 12,000 clones, about 25% seen once. Material: tumor tissue (inferred from file names), obtained from a patient given nivolumab and ipilimumab in sequence. All receptors come from a human donor with melanoma. Both conserved end residues are part of each CDR3. The order of the fields is J gene, V gene, D gene, clone size, CDR3 protein, CDR3 DNA. The D gene is left open where the match is weak. Expanded clones are given a class, and other clones once, few, many or no size at all.

TRBJ1-2 | TRBV11-3 | . | . | CASSQRQDYYGYTF | TGTGCCAGCAGCCAAAGACAGGATTACTATGGCTACACCTTC
TRBJ1-1 | TRBV18 | . | many | CASSPRFDTEAFF | TGTGCCAGCTCACCACGGTTTGACACTGAAGCTTTCTTT
TRBJ1-1 | TRBV19 | TRBD1 | . | CASSITGGLTEAFF | TGTGCCAGTAGTATTACAGGGGGTTTAACTGAAGCTTTCTTT
TRBJ1-4 | TRBV11-3 | TRBD1 | large | CASQTGGTNEKLFF | TGTGCCAGCCAGACAGGGGGAACTAATGAAAAACTGTTTTTT
TRBJ2-1 | TRBV25-1 | . | . | CASSDLENDEQFF | TGTGCCAGCAGTGACTTAGAGAACGATGAGCAGTTCTTC
TRBJ2-5 | TRBV6-8 | TRBD2 | . | CASSYSSGLATETQYF | TGTGCCAGCAGTTACTCGTCGGGACTAGCGACGGAGACCCAGTACTTC
TRBJ1-1 | TRBV6-7 | . | . | CASSEQGATEAFF | TGTGCCAGCAGTGAACAAGGGGCCACTGAAGCTTTCTTT
TRBJ2-3 | TRBV7-8 | TRBD2 | many | CASSHLLAGEQYF | TGTGCCAGCAGCCACTTACTAGCGGGGGAGCAGTATTTT
TRBJ1-2 | TRBV4-1 | TRBD1 | few | CASSHGTGFYGYTF | TGCGCCAGCAGCCATGGGACAGGGTTCTATGGCTACACCTTC
TRBJ1-2 | TRBV19 | . | few | CASSPPGHRYGYTF | TGTGCCAGTAGCCCTCCGGGACATAGGTATGGCTACACCTTC
TRBJ1-1 | TRBV29-1 | . | few | CSVEKGGAGTEAFF | TGCAGCGTCGAAAAGGGGGGCGCGGGAACTGAAGCTTTCTTT
TRBJ2-3 | TRBV7-6 | TRBD2 | many | CASSSSLRRGGRDTQYF | TGTGCCAGCAGCTCCTCCCTGAGACGGGGGGGACGAGATACGCAGTATTTT
TRBJ2-3 | TRBV6-8 | . | . | CAIRGGARTDTQYF | TGTGCCATCCGTGGGGGGGCCCGCACAGATACGCAGTATTTT
TRBJ2-2 | TRBV14 | . | . | CASSPSGELFF | TGTGCCAGCAGCCCCTCCGGGGAGCTGTTTTTT
TRBJ1-5 | TRBV9 | . | many | CASSADPGQPQHF | TGTGCCAGCAGCGCCGACCCCGGTCAGCCCCAGCATTTT
TRBJ2-1 | TRBV28 | . | . | CASSLTPHIGAGYNEQFF | TGTGCCAGCAGTTTAACCCCCCATATTGGGGCGGGATACAATGAGCAGTTCTTC
TRBJ1-6 | TRBV2 | . | . | CASSEPYDAGSDSPLHF | TGTGCCAGCAGTGAACCCTACGATGCCGGCTCAGATTCACCCCTCCACTTT
TRBJ2-6 | TRBV18 | . | . | CASSRVGTGANVLTF | TGTGCCAGCTCACGTGTCGGAACTGGGGCCAACGTCCTGACTTTC
TRBJ2-2 | TRBV6-8 | . | . | CASSYGSGELFF | TGTGCCAGCAGTTACGGGTCCGGGGAGCTGTTTTTT
TRBJ1-2 | TRBV29-1 | . | . | CSVQRPVSNYGYTF | TGCAGCGTTCAACGTCCAGTCTCTAACTATGGCTACACCTTC